Below, 24 T cell receptor beta chains from the same sample are listed, as sequenced in a study of CD8 T cells in ankylosing spondylitis. TCRdb reprocessed the 5' RACE reads via MiXCR and lists one record per CDR3 protein. In the table there are roughly 150,000 distinct CDR3 sequences, about a third of which are singletons. The sequenced sample was synovial fluid, either unsorted or a sorted T cell fraction (not recorded which). These receptors all come from a male donor with ankylosing spondylitis.

Only a few counts were recorded for this clonotype. This chain connects TRBV29-1 to TRBJ1-2, with no clear D. The CDR3 is made up of 14 amino acids. V lost 6 bases and J lost 6, with 20 bases in between. Germline V gene lookup returns CDR1 SQVTM and CDR2 ANQGSEA. CDR3 in amino acids: CSVETTEGWNGYTF. The CDR3 DNA reads TGCAGCGTGGAAACCACAGAGGGATGGAATGGCTACACCTTC.

This chain connects TRBV20-1 to TRBJ2-7, with 9 positions matching TRBD2. The CDR3 totals 12 residues. Germline V CDR1 and CDR2: DFQATT, SNEGSKA (reference sequence). The junction had 6 bases not matched to a gene; V was cut back by 8 bases and J by 4 bases. The CDR3 spells CSTRTSDYEQYF. CDR3 coding DNA: TGCAGTACCCGGACTAGCGATTACGAGCAGTACTTC.

This clonotype appeared once. The CDR3 reads CASSWGLPATEAFF. In DNA, the CDR3 is TGTGCCAGCAGCTGGGGACTCCCCGCCACTGAAGCTTTCTTT. This chain uses TRBV5-5 with TRBJ1-1; maybe TRBD1 (5 bases). The CDR3 consists of 14 residues. Germline V gene data show CDR1 as SGHKS and CDR2 as YYEKEE (reference sequence). Trimming shortened V by 3 bases and J by 4 bases, and 13 bases separated the two germline ends.

The V call is TRBV12-3 or TRBV12-4, the J call TRBJ2-7, with D perhaps TRBD1 (5 bases). V was cut by 1 base and J by 2 bases, with 9 bases left in between. CDR3 length: 14 residues. CDR3: CASSLGGEAYEQYF. DNA for the CDR3: TGTGCCAGCAGTTTAGGGGGCGAAGCCTACGAGCAGTACTTC.

This chain joins TRBV12-3 or TRBV12-4 and TRBJ2-7, with a weak D call TRBD2 (5 bases). Trimming removed 6 bases at V and 2 bases at J, with 11 bases between. The CDR3 totals 13 residues. The CDR3 bases are TGTGCCAGCAGCCCGGGGATGGCCTACGAGCAGTACTTC. This encodes CASSPGMAYEQYF.

This chain links TRBV28 with TRBJ1-3; 8 bases are shared with TRBD1. The CDR3 spans 15 residues. Germline CDR1 MDHEN, CDR2 SYDVKM. V shed 6 bases, J shed 8 bases, and the junction held 12 bases outside the gene matches. In nucleotides, the CDR3 is TGTGCCAGCAGGGGGACAGGCCAGCGGTTGGACACCATATATTTT. It codes for CASRGTGQRLDTIYF.

This clonotype has more than one count but fewer than ten. The genes are TRBV6-4 and TRBJ2-1; 14 nucleotides match TRBD2. V was pared by 3 bases and J by 8 bases, with 6 bases of the junction left unmatched. The CDR3 consists of 16 residues. The germline CDR1 and CDR2 sequences are MRHNA and SNTAGT. CDR3 nucleotides: TGTGCCAGCAGTGAATCTGGGACTAGCGGGAGCGATGAGCAGTTCTTC. Amino acids: CASSESGTSGSDEQFF.

This sequence joins TRBV12-3 or TRBV12-4 and TRBJ2-3; D is perhaps TRBD2 (6 bases). This CDR3 spans 14 amino acids. V was cut by 6 bases and J by 2 bases, with 12 bases left in between. CDR3 bases: TGTGCCAGCAGCTACGCGGGGTACACAGATACGCAGTATTTT. As protein: CASSYAGYTDTQYF.

This clonotype was found many times. V usage is TRBV28 and J usage is TRBJ2-7; possibly TRBD2 for D (6 bases). CDR1 and CDR2 from the germline V gene are MDHEN and SYDVKM. Trimming shortened V by 2 bases and J by 13 bases, and 18 bases separated the two germline ends. The CDR3 has 13 amino acids. CDR3 DNA: TGTGCCAGCAGTTTACCCGTTGGGACTCCACCTTACTTC. Translated: CASSLPVGTPPYF.

The chain is built from TRBV28 and TRBJ2-2; perhaps TRBD1 as D (5 bases). This CDR3 has 15 residues. CDR1 and CDR2 (germline): MDHEN, SYDVKM. Trimming shortened V by 1 base and J by 2 bases, and 8 bases separated the two germline ends. The CDR3 nucleotides read TGTGCCAGCAGTTTATTAGACAGCAACACCGGGGAGCTGTTTTTT. It codes for CASSLLDSNTGELFF.

The sample holds many counts of this clonotype. The CDR3 sequence is CSAPLTSGRARGEQYF. The CDR3 nucleotides read TGCAGTGCTCCCCTAACTAGCGGGAGGGCCCGGGGCGAGCAGTACTTC. The rearrangement links TRBV20-1 to TRBJ2-7; 13 positions agree with TRBD2. This CDR3 has 16 residues. Germline values: CDR1 DFQATT, CDR2 SNEGSKA (reference sequence). V shed 5 bases, J shed 6 bases, and the junction held 13 bases outside the gene matches.

The chain combines TRBV3-1 with TRBJ2-1, with D maybe TRBD1 (5 bases). With 5 bases removed from V and 9 bases from J, the gap between germline ends came to 17 bases. The germline V gene encodes CDR1 LGHDT and CDR2 YNNKEL (reference sequence). CDR3 length: 14 residues. DNA of the CDR3: TGTGCCAGCAGCTTTGGGGTAGTTCAGGGTGAGCAGTTCTTC. Its protein product is CASSFGVVQGEQFF.

The chain recombines TRBV12-3 or TRBV12-4 with TRBJ2-4; unclear D gene. Between the trimmed V and J ends, which lost 5 bases and 9 bases, there was a span of 11 bases. The CDR3 has 12 residues. CDR3 residues: CASSPNSRIQYF. Here the CDR3 DNA reads TGTGCCAGCAGTCCTAATAGCCGCATTCAGTACTTC.

The chain has TRBV7-9 and TRBJ1-4; D might be TRBD1 (6 bases). The CDR3 has 13 amino acids. V was trimmed by 2 bases and J by 8 bases, leaving 9 bases between them. Germline CDR1 reads SEHNR; CDR2 reads FQNEAQ (reference sequence). As DNA, the CDR3 is TGTGCCAGCAGCTTACGGACAGCCGAAAAACTGTTTTTT. This sequence encodes CASSLRTAEKLFF.

This clonotype was seen at least ten times. The chain is built from TRBV11-3 and TRBJ1-1; no reliable D call. CDR1 is SGHNT and CDR2 is YENEEA in the germline V gene. With 3 bases removed from V and 7 bases from J, the gap between germline ends came to 12 bases. The CDR3 spans 13 residues. The CDR3 region has the DNA TGTGCCAGCAGCTTTGAGCCAGAGCTTGAAGCTTTCTTT. It codes for CASSFEPELEAFF.

This clonotype came up a few times. J is TRBJ1-1 and V is TRBV20-1, with D possibly matching TRBD1 (6 bases). This CDR3 has 15 residues. CDR1 and CDR2 from the germline V gene are DFQATT and SNEGSKA (reference sequence). Trimming took off 0 bases at V and 4 bases at J, with 15 bases between the two ends. Here the CDR3 reads CSARDPGGKGTEAFF. DNA of the CDR3: TGCAGTGCTAGAGATCCCGGGGGCAAAGGCACTGAAGCTTTCTTT.

At least ten counts were recorded for this clonotype. The chain employs TRBV20-1 and TRBJ1-3, with TRBD1 matching 9 bases. The germline gives CDR1 DFQATT, CDR2 SNEGSKA (reference sequence). There are 14 residues in the CDR3. V was clipped by 3 bases and J by 3 bases; unmatched bases: 3. CDR3 region: CSASSTGGGNTIYF. The CDR3 coding sequence is TGCAGTGCTAGCTCGACAGGGGGTGGAAACACCATATATTTT.

This clonotype was counted between two and nine times. The rearrangement uses TRBV15 and TRBJ2-1; 8 bases are shared with TRBD1. With V trimmed by 9 bases and J by 7 bases, 11 bases remained unmatched. Germline CDR1 LNHNV, CDR2 YYDKDF (reference sequence). The CDR3 is made up of 14 amino acids. DNA for the CDR3: TGTGCCACTTCAAATTGGCAGGGGGCAAATGAGCAGTTCTTC. Amino acids: CATSNWQGANEQFF. The whole variable domain, remainder taken from reference TRBV15 and TRBJ2-1, is DAMVIQNPRYQVTQFGKPVTLSCSQTLNHNVMYWYQQKSSQAPKLLFHYYDKDFNNEADTPDNFQSRRPNTSFCFLDIRSPGLGDTAMYLCATSNWQGANEQFFGPGTRLTVL.

This clonotype has just a few counts. This chain joins TRBV9 and TRBJ1-1; D is unresolved. The CDR3 runs 13 residues. Germline CDR1 and CDR2: SGDLS and YYNGEE. V lost 0 bases, J lost 1 base, and 4 bases lay in between. CDR3 amino acids: CASSVAANTEAFF. The CDR3 DNA is TGTGCCAGCAGCGTAGCAGCGAACACTGAAGCTTTCTTT.

The table lists this clonotype with many counts. V usage is TRBV7-9 and J usage is TRBJ2-3; tentatively, D is TRBD1 (5 bases). The CDR3 is 12 residues long. Germline assignment: CDR1 SEHNR and CDR2 FQNEAQ (reference sequence). V was clipped by 7 bases and J by 6 bases, with 11 bases between them. The CDR3 DNA reads as TGTGCCAGCATAAGGGCAGGGGATACGCAGTATTTT. Its protein is CASIRAGDTQYF.

This clonotype has a count of ten or more. The rearrangement uses TRBV12-3 or TRBV12-4 and TRBJ2-2, with 8 bases that match TRBD1. The CDR3 is made up of 15 amino acids. Unmatched junction bases numbered 7, after V lost 5 bases and J lost 5 bases. The CDR3 coding sequence is TGTGCCAGCAGTCCGGACAGGGTGGGAACCGGGGAGCTGTTTTTT. Translated, it gives CASSPDRVGTGELFF.

This clonotype was detected only once. The rearrangement links TRBV20-1 to TRBJ2-1; D is perhaps TRBD1 (5 bases). In germline, CDR1 is DFQATT, CDR2 SNEGSKA (reference sequence). CDR3 length: 12 residues. V lost 3 bases and J lost 8, with 11 bases in between. CDR3 bases: TGCAGTGCTAGGCCGGGCAGGGATGAGCAGTTCTTC. Translating it yields CSARPGRDEQFF.

This clonotype was seen a few times. One end of the junction fails to match germline, which may point to a read error. CDR3 nucleotide sequence: TGCAGTGCTAGGGAAAGCGGGAAGTCCTACAATGGGCAGTTCTTC. It encodes CSARESGKSYNGQFF. The rearrangement joins TRBV20-1 to TRBJ2-1; TRBD2 agrees at 7 bases. This CDR3 has 15 amino acids. Germline CDR1 reads DFQATT; CDR2 reads SNEGSKA (reference sequence).

This clonotype was seen a handful of times. The chain uses TRBV7-2 and TRBJ2-5; D is possibly TRBD2 (7 bases). The CDR3 extends over 14 amino acids. V lost 5 bases to trimming and J lost 4 bases, with 14 bases between them. From germline, CDR1 is SGHTA and CDR2 FQGNSA. The CDR3 region is CASSLQRGAETQYF. Here the CDR3 DNA reads TGTGCCAGCAGCCTTCAACGGGGGGCAGAGACCCAGTACTTC. The full variable domain, rest sourced from reference TRBV7-2 and TRBJ2-5, is GAGVSQSPSNKVTEKGKDVELRCDPISGHTALYWYRQSLGQGLEFLIYFQGNSAPDKSGLPSDRFSAERTGGSVSTLTIQRTQQEDSAVYLCASSLQRGAETQYFGPGTRLLVL.